This record concerns one TCR beta chain sequence. The antigen remains undetermined. PCR involved 60 Vbeta and 13 Jbeta primers. Sequenced by immunoSEQ multiplex PCR; TCRdb stores in-frame clones only, minus some. This repertoire shows fewer than 150,000 clones, about 75% found once; its top ten account for under 2%. The CDR3 loop spans 14 amino acids. Germline V CDR1 and CDR2: SGHTA, FQGNSA. Trimming stripped 1 base from V and 0 bases from J, with 6 bases between. This specimen comes from a study of cytomegalovirus exposure and HLA in healthy donors. Findings and caveats of the study: Specific recognition of CMV antigens was confirmed in vitro for a few chains (all CMV-associated). Among the most significant clusters, several appeared linked to common viral pathogens in a later analysis. The classifier reportedly diagnosed cytomegalovirus status with high sensitivity and specificity.

The sample was PBMCs. V is TRBV7-2 and J is TRBJ1-1; no definite D call. The receptor comes from a woman in her 30s in good health and CMV-seronegative. The DNA for the CDR3 is TGTGCCAGCAGCTTAGGGCGGTTGAACACTGAAGCTTTCTTT. This encodes CASSLGRLNTEAFF.